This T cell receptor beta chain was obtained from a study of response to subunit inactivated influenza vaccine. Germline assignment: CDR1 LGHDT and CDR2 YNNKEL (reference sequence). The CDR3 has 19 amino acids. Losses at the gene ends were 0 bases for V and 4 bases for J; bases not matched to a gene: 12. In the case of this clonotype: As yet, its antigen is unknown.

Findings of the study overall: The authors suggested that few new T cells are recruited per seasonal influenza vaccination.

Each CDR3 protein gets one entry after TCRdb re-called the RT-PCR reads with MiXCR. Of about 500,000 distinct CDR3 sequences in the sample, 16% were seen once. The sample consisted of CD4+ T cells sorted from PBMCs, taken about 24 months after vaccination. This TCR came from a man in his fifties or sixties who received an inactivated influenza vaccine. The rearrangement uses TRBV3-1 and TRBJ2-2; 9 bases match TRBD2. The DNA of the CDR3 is TGTGCCAGCAGCCAAGAACGTAGCGGGAGATTAAGGAGCACCGGGGAGCTGTTTTTT. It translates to CASSQERSGRLRSTGELFF.